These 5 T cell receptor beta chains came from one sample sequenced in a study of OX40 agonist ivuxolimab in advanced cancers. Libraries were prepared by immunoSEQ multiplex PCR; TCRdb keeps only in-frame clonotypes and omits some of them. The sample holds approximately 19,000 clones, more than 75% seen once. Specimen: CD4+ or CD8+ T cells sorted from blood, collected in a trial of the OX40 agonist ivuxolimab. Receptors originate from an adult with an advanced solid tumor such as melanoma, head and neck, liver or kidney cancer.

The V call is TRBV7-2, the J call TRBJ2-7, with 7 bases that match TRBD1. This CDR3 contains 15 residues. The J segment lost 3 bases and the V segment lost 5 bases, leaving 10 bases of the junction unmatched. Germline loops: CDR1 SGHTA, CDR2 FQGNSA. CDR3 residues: CASSPEGGQNYEQYF. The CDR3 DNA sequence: TGTGCCAGCAGCCCCGAAGGGGGACAGAACTACGAGCAGTACTTC.

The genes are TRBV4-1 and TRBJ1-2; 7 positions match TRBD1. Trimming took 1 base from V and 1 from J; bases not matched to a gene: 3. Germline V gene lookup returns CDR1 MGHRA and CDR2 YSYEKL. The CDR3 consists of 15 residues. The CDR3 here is CASSQATGDNYGYTF. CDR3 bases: TGCGCCAGCAGCCAAGCCACAGGGGATAACTATGGCTACACCTTC.

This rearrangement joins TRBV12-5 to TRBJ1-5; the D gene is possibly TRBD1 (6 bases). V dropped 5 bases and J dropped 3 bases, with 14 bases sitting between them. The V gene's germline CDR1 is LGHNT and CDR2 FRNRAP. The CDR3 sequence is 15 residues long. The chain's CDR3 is CASGPKQGSNQPQHF. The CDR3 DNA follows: TGTGCTAGTGGTCCCAAACAGGGCTCCAATCAGCCCCAGCATTTT.

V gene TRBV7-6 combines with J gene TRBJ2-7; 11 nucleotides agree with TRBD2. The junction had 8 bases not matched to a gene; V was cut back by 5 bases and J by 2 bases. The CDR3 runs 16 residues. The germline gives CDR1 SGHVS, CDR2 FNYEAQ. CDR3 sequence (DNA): TGTGCCAGCAGCAAAAAAGCTAGCGGGGGGACCTACGAGCAGTACTTC. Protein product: CASSKKASGGTYEQYF. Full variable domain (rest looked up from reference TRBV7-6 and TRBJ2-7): GAGVSQSPRYKVTKRGQDVALRCDPISGHVSLYWYRQALGQGPEFLTYFNYEAQQDKSGLPNDRFSAERPEGSISTLTIQRTEQRDSAMYRCASSKKASGGTYEQYFGPGTRLTVT.

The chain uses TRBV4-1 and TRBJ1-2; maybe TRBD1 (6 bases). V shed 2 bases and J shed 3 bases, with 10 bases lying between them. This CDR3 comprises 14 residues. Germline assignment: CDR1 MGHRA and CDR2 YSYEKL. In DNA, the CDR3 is TGCGCCAGCAGCCAACGGACAGACCACTATGGCTACACCTTC. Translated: CASSQRTDHYGYTF.